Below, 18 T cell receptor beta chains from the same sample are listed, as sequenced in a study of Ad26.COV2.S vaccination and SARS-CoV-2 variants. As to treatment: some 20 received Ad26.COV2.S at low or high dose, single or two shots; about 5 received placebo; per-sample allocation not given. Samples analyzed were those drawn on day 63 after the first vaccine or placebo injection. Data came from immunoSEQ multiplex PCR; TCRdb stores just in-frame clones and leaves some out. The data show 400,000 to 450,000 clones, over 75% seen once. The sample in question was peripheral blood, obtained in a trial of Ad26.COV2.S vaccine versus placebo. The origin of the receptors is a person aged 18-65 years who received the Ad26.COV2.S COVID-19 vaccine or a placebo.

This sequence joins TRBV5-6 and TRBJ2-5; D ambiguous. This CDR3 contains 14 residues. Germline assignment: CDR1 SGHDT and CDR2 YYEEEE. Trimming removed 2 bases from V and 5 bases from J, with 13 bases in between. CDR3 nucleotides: TGTGCCAGCAGCTTTACTCGCAGGTTGGAGACCCAGTACTTC. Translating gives CASSFTRRLETQYF.

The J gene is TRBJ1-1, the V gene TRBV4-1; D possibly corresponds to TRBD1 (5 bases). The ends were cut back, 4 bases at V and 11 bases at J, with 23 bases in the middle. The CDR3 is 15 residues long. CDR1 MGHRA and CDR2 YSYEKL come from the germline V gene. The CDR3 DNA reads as TGCGCCAGCAGCCCCGAGAGGGGCGGGGACTACGGGGCTTTCTTT. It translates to CASSPERGGDYGAFF.

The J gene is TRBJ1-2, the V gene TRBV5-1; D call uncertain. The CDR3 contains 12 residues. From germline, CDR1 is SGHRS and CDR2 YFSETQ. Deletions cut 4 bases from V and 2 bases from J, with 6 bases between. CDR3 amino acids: CASSGENYGYTF. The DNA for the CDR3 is TGCGCCAGCAGCGGGGAGAACTATGGCTACACCTTC.

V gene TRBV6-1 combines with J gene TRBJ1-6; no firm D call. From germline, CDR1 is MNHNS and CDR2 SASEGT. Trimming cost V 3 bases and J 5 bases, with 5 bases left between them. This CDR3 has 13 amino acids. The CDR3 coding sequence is TGTGCCAGCAGTGAGATAGATAATTCACCCCTCCACTTT. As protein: CASSEIDNSPLHF.

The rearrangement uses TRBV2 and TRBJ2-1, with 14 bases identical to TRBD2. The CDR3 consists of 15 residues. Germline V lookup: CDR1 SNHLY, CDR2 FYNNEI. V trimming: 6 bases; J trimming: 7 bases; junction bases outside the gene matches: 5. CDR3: CASSGTSGSLNEQFF. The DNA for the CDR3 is TGTGCCAGCAGCGGGACTAGCGGGAGTTTGAATGAGCAGTTCTTC.

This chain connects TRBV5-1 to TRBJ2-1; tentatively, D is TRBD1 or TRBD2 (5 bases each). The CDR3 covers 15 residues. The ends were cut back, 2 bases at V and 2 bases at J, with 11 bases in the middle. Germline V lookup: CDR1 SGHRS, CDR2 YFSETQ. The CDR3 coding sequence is TGCGCCAGCAGCTTATCGGGACCTACCTACAATGAGCAGTTCTTC. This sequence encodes CASSLSGPTYNEQFF.

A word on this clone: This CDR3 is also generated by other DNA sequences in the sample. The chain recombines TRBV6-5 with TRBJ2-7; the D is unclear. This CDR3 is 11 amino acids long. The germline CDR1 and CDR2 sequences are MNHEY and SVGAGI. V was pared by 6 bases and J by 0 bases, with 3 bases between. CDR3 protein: CASRSSYEQYF. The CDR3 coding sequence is TGTGCCAGCAGGTCCTCCTACGAGCAGTACTTC.

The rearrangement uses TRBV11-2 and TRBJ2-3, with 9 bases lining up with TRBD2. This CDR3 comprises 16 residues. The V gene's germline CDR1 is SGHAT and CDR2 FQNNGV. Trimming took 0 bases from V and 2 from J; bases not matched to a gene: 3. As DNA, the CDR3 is TGTGCCAGCAGCTTAGAACTAGCGGGCTTCACAGATACGCAGTATTTT. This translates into CASSLELAGFTDTQYF.

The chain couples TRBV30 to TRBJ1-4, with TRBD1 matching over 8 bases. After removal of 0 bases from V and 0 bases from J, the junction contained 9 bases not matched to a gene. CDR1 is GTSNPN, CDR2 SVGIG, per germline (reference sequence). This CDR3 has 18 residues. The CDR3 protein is CAWSVKGTGGATNEKLFF. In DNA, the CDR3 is TGTGCCTGGAGTGTAAAGGGGACAGGTGGAGCAACTAATGAAAAACTGTTTTTT.

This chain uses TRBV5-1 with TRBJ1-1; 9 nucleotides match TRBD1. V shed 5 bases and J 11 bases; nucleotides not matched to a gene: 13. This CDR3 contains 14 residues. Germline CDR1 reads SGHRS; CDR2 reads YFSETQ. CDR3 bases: TGCGCCAGCAGAGCGCCGGGACAGGGTTTCGCGGCTTTCTTT. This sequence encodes CASRAPGQGFAAFF.

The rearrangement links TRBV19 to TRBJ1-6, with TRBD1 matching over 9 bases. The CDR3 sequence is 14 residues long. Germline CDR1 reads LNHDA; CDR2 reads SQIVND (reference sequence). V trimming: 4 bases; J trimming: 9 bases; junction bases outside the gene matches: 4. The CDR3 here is CASSTGQGASPLHF. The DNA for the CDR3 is TGTGCCAGTAGTACGGGACAGGGAGCTTCACCCCTCCACTTT.

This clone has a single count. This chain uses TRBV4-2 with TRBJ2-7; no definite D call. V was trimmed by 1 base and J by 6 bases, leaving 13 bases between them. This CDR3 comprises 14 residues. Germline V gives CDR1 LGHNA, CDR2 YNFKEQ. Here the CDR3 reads CASSQGVIGLEQYF. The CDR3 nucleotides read TGTGCCAGCAGCCAAGGAGTCATCGGGCTCGAGCAGTACTTC.

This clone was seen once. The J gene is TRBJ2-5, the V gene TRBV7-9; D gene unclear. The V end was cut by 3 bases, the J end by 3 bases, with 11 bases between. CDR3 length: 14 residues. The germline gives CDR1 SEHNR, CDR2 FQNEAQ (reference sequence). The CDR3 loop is CASSFGGTKETQYF. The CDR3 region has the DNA TGTGCCAGCAGCTTTGGCGGAACCAAAGAGACCCAGTACTTC.

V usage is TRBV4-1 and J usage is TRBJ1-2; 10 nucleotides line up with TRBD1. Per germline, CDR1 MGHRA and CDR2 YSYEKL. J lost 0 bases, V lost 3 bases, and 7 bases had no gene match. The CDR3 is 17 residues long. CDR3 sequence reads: CASSQSRDRGANYGYTF. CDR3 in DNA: TGCGCCAGCAGCCAGTCCCGGGACAGGGGCGCTAACTATGGCTACACCTTC.

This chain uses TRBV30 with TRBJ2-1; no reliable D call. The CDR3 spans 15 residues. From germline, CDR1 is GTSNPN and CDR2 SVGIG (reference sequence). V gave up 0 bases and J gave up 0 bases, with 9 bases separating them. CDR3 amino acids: CAWSVMVSSYNEQFF. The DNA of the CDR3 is TGTGCCTGGAGTGTAATGGTGAGCTCCTACAATGAGCAGTTCTTC.

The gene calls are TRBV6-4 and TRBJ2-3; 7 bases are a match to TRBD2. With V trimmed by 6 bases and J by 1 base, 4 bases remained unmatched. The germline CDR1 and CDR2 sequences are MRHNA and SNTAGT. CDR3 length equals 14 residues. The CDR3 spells CASSILAGTDTQYF. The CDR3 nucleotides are TGTGCCAGCAGCATTCTAGCGGGCACAGATACGCAGTATTTT.

This CDR3 is CSVDSGYGYTF. CDR3 DNA: TGCAGCGTTGATTCGGGTTATGGCTACACCTTC. The chain recombines TRBV29-1 with TRBJ1-2, with D unresolved. Germline CDR1 reads SQVTM; CDR2 reads ANQGSEA. This CDR3 comprises 11 residues. The V gene lost 3 bases and the J gene lost 5 bases, with 7 bases spanning the gap.

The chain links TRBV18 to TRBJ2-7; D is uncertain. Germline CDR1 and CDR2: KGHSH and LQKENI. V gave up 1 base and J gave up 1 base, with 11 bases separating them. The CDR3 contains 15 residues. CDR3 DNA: TGTGCCAGCTCACCACGCCCGCAGAGTTCCTACGAGCAGTACTTC. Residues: CASSPRPQSSYEQYF.